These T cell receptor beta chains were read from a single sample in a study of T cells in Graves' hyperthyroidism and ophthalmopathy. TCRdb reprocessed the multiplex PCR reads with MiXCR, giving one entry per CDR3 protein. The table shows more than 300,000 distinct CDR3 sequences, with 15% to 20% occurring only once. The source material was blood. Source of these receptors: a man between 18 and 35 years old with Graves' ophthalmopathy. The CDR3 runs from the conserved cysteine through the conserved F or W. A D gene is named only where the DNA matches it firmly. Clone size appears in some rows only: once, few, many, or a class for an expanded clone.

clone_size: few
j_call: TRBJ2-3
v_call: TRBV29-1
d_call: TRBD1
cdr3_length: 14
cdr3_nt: TGCAGCGTCCGACAGGGATCTAGCACAGATACGCAGTATTTT
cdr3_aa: CSVRQGSSTDTQYF

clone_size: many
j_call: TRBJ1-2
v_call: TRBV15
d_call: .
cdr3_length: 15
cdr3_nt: TGTGCCACCAGCAGCGGCCAGACTTGGGACTATGGCTACACCTTC
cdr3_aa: CATSSGQTWDYGYTF

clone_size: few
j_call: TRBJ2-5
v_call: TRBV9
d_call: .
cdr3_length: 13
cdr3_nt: TGTGCCAGCAGCGAGAGGCCGGGGGAGACCCAGTACTTC
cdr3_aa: CASSERPGETQYF

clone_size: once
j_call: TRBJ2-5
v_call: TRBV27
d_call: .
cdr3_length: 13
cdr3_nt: TGTGCCAGCAGCCGTAGGGAGCAGGAGACCCAGTACTTC
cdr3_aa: CASSRREQETQYF

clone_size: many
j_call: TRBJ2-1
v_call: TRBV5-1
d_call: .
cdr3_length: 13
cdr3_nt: TGCGCCAGCAGCTTCGGTAATTACAATGAGCAGTTCTTC
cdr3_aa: CASSFGNYNEQFF

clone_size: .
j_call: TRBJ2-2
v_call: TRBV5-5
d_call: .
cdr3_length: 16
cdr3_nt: TGTGCCAGCAGCTCTACCCCCTATAGGGCGGGCGGGGAGCTGTTTTTT
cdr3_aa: CASSSTPYRAGGELFF

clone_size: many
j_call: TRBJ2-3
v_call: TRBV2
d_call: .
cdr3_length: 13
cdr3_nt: TGTGCCAGCAACGGGGTAGTAACAGATACGCAGTATTTT
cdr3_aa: CASNGVVTDTQYF

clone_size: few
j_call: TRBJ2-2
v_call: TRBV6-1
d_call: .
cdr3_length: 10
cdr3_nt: TGTGCCACCAATCCCGGGGAGCTGTTTTTT
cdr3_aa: CATNPGELFF

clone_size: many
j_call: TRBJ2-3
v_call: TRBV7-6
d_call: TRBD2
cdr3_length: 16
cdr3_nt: TGTGCCAGCAGCACCAGACTAGCAGGCGAGACAGATACGCAGTATTTT
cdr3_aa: CASSTRLAGETDTQYF

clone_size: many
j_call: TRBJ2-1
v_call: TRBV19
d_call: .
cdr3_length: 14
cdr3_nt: TGTGCCAGTAACCCGAGGACGGATTACAATGAGCAGTTCTTC
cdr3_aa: CASNPRTDYNEQFF

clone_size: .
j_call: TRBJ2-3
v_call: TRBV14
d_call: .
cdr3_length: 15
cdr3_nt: TGTGCCAGCAGCCCCTGGTCAGGGGGGCCAGTTACGCAGTATTTT
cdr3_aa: CASSPWSGGPVTQYF

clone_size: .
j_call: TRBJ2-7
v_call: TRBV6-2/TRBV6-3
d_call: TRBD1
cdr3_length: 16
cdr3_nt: TGTGCCAGCAGTCGGGAATGGGGGACAGGGTCCTACGAGCAGTACTTC
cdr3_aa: CASSREWGTGSYEQYF

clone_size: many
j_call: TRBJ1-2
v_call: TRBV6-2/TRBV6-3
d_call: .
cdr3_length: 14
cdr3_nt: TGTGCCAGCAATAACAAGGCAGCCTACTATGGCTACACCTTC
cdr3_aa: CASNNKAAYYGYTF

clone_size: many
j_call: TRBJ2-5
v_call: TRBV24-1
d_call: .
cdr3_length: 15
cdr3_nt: TGTGCCACCAGTGATTCCCAGGGAATGAGAGAGACCCAGTACTTC
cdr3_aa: CATSDSQGMRETQYF

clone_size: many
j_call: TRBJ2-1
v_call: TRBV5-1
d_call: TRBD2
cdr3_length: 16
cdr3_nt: TGCGCCAGCAGCCTTACAGCGGGGGGGCCGGGCAATGAGCAGTTCTTC
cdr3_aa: CASSLTAGGPGNEQFF

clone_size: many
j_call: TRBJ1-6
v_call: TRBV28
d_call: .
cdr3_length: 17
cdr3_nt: TGTGCCAGCAATCACAGGGATTTCTCCTCGTATAATTCACCCCTCCACTTT
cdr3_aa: CASNHRDFSSYNSPLHF

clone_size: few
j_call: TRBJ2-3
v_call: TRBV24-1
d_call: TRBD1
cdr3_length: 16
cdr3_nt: TGTGCCACCAGCGTGACCGGGACAGGGGACACAGATACGCAGTATTTT
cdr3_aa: CATSVTGTGDTDTQYF

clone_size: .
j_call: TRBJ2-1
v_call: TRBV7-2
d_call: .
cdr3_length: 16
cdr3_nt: TGTGCCAGCAGCTTAGCTACGGGTCCCCCCTACAATGAGCAGTTCTTC
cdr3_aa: CASSLATGPPYNEQFF

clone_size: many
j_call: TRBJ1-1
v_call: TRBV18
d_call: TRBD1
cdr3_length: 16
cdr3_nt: TGTGCCAGCTGTACGTTCTCAGACAGGGAGGTTACTGAAGCTTTCTTT
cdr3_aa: CASCTFSDREVTEAFF

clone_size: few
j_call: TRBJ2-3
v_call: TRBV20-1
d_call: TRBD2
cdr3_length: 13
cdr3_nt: TGCAGTGATAGCGGGGGGGGGACAGATACGCAGTATTTT
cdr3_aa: CSDSGGGTDTQYF

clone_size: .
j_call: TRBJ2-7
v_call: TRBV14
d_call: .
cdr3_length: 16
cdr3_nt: TGTGCCAGCAGCCAAGTGGTTGTTGGCTCTACCTACGAGCAGTACTTC
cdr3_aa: CASSQVVVGSTYEQYF

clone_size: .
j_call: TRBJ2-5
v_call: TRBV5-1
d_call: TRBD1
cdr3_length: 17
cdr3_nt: TGCGCCAGCAGACAGGGGAAGAACACTGCTTACCAAGAGACCCAGTACTTC
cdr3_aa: CASRQGKNTAYQETQYF

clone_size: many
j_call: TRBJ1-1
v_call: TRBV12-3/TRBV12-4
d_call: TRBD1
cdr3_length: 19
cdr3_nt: TGTGCCAGCAGTTTACCCCGAACAGGGGGTCTTAGAGGGGACACTGAAGCTTTCTTT
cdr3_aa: CASSLPRTGGLRGDTEAFF

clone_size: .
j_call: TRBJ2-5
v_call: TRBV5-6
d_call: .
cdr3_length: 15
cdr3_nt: TGTGCCAGCTCACGGCCGTGGCGAAACCAAGAGACCCAGTACTTC
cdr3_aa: CASSRPWRNQETQYF

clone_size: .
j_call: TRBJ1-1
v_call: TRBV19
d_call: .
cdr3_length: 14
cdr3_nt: TGTGCCAGTAGTATACTGGATGGGAACACTGAAGCTTTCTTT
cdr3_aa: CASSILDGNTEAFF

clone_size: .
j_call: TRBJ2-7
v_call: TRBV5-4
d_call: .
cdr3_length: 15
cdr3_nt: TGTGCCAGCAGCCCAGGGGGACTCCGGGCCTACGAGCAGTACTTC
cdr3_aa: CASSPGGLRAYEQYF

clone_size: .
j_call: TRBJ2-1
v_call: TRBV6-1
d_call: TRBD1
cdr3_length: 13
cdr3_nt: TGTGCCAGCAGCGCGGGGACAGGGGGGGAGCAGTTCTTC
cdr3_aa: CASSAGTGGEQFF

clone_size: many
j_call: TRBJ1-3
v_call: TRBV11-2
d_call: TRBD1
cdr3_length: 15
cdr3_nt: TGTGCCAGCAGTCCCGGGACAGCCTCTGGAAACACCATATATTTT
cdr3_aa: CASSPGTASGNTIYF

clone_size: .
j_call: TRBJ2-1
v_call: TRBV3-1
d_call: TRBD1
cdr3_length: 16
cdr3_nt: TGTGCCAGCAGCCAAGAGTTCGGGACAGGGGTTGTTGAGCAGTTCTTC
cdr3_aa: CASSQEFGTGVVEQFF

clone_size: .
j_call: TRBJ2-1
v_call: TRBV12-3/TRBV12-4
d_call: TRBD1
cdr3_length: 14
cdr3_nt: TGTGCCAGCAGTTTAAGGGGACAGGGGGGTGAGCAGTTCTTC
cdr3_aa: CASSLRGQGGEQFF

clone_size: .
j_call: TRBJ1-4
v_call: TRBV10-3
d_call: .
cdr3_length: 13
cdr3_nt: TGTGCCCACTCAGGGGCACCTAATGAAAAACTGTTTTTT
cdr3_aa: CAHSGAPNEKLFF

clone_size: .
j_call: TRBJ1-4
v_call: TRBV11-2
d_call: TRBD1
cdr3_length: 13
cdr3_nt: TGTGCCAGCTCCGGGACAGGGTCTGAAAAACTGTTTTTT
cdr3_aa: CASSGTGSEKLFF

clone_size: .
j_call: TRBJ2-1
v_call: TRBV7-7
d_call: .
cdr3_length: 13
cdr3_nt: TGTGCTAGCAGCTTAGATACGGCCAGTGAGCAGTTCTTC
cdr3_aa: CASSLDTASEQFF

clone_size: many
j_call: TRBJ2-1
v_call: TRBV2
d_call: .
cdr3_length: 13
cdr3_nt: TGTGCCAGCACCTTGGACAGCGACAATGAGCAGTTCTTC
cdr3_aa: CASTLDSDNEQFF

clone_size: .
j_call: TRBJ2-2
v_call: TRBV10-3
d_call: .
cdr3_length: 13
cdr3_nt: TGTGCCATCACTCGTCCAGGAACCGGGGAGCTGTTTTTT
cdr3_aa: CAITRPGTGELFF

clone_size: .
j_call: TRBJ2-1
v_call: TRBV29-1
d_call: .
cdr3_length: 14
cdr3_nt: TGCAGCGTTGAATTAGGGTTAATTAGCAATGAGCAGTTCTTC
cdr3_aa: CSVELGLISNEQFF

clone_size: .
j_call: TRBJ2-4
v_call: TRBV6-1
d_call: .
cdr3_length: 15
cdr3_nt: TGTGCCAGCAGCCCGGATGGGGTTGCCAAAAACATTCAGTACTTC
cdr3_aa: CASSPDGVAKNIQYF

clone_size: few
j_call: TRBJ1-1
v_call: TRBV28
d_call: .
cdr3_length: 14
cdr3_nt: TGTGCCAGCAGTTTAAGTGGGGTTCACACTGAAGCTTTCTTT
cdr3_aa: CASSLSGVHTEAFF

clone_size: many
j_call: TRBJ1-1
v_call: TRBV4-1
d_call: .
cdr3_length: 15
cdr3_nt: TGCGCCAGCAGCCAAGAATTCAGGGTATATGGTGAAGCTTTCTTT
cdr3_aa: CASSQEFRVYGEAFF

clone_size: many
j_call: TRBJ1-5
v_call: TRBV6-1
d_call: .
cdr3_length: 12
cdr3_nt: TGTGCCAGCTGGAACATCGGTTCGCCCCAGCATTTT
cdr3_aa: CASWNIGSPQHF

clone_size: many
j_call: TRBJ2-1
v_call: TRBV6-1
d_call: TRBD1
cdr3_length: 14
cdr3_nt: TGTGCCAGCAGTAACGACAGGGGGCCTCATGAGCAGTTCTTC
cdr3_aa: CASSNDRGPHEQFF

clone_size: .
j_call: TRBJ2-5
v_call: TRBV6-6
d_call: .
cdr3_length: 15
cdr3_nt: TGTGCCAGCAGTTACGTCAACAGAGGCCAAGAGACCCAGTACTTC
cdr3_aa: CASSYVNRGQETQYF

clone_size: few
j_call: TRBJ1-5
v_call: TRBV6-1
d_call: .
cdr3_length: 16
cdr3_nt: TGTGCCAGCAGTGTTATCGGGACACCTAGCAATCAGCCCCAGCATTTT
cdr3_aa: CASSVIGTPSNQPQHF

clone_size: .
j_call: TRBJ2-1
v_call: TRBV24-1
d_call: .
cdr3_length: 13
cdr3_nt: TGTGCCACCAGTTGGGGGACCTACAATGAGCAGTTCTTC
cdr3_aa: CATSWGTYNEQFF

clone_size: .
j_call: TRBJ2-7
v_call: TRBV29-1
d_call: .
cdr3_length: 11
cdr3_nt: TGCAGCGCCCGGAACTCCTACGAGCAGTACTTC
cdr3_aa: CSARNSYEQYF

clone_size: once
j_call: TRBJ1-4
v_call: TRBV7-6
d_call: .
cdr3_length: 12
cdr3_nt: TGTGCCAGCAGCCTTTGGAATGAAAAACTGTTTTTT
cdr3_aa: CASSLWNEKLFF

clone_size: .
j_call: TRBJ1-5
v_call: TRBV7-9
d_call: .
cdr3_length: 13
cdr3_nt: TGTGCCAGCAGCTTTAGTCTGGATCAGCCCCAGCATTTT
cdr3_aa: CASSFSLDQPQHF

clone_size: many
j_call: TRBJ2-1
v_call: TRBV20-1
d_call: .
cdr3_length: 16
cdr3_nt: TGCAGTGCTAGAGATGTGGCCACAGGCTCCTACAATGAGCAGTTCTTC
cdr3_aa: CSARDVATGSYNEQFF

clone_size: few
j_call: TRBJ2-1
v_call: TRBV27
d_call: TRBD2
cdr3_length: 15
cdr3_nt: TGTGCCAGCAGTGGTAGCGGGGGGGCCTACAATGAGCAGTTCTTC
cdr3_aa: CASSGSGGAYNEQFF

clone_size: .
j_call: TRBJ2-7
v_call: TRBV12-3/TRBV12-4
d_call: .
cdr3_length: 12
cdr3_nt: TGTGCCAGCACCATCGTCGGACACGGGCAGTACTTC
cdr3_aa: CASTIVGHGQYF